This T cell receptor (beta chain) was recorded in a study of blood T cells in healthy people across ages. Study-level background: Every two T cells gave about one barcoded beta molecule via template switching.

Total RNA, at least 5 micrograms per sample, was extracted from PBMCs. Germline V gives CDR1 MDHEN, CDR2 SYDVKM. The germline V and J ends were trimmed by 2 bases and 7 bases, with 14 bases remaining between them. CDR3 length: 15 residues. Primed by a sample-barcoded 5' primer and a J-beta primer mix, a second PCR proceeded for 7 to 11 cycles. MiXCR, applied by TCRdb to the 5' RACE reads, yields one record per CDR3 protein. Altogether under 950,000 distinct CDR3 sequences are present, 22% being singletons, with the ten largest covering roughly 22%. This clonotype was seen a few times. The gene calls are TRBV28 and TRBJ1-4; tentative D call: TRBD1 (5 bases). This TCR came from a man between 65 and 79 years old in good health. Specimen: blood. The CDR3, as DNA: TGTGCCAGCAGTTTAGGTCGGGGGTTAGGTGAAAAACTGTTTTTT. It yields the protein CASSLGRGLGEKLFF.